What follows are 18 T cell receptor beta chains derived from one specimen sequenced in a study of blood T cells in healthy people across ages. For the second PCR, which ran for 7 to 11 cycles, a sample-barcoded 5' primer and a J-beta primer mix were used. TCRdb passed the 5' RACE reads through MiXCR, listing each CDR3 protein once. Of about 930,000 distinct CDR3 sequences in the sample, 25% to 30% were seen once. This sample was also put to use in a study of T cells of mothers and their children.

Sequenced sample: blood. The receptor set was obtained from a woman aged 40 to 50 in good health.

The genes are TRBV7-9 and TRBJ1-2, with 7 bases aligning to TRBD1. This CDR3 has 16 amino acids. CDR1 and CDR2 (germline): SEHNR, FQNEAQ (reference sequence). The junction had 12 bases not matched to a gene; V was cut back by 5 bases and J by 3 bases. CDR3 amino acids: CASSINQRGRDYGYTF. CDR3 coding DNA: TGTGCCAGCAGCATCAACCAGAGGGGGCGAGACTATGGCTACACCTTC.

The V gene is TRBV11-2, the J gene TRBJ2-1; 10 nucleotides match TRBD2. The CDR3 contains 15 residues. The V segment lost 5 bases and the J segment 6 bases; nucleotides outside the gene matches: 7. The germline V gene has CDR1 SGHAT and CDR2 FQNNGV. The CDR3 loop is CASSLAGALSNEQFF. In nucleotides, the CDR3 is TGTGCCAGCAGCCTAGCGGGGGCCTTATCCAATGAGCAGTTCTTC.

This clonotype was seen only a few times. This chain's CDR3 is CAVISGGNYGYTF. The CDR3 coding sequence is TGTGCCGTCATTTCGGGGGGTAACTATGGCTACACCTTC. This sequence joins TRBV28 and TRBJ1-2; D is possibly TRBD1 (5 bases). V was cut by 11 bases and J by 1 base, with 14 bases left in between. The CDR3 has 13 amino acids. Germline V gives CDR1 MDHEN, CDR2 SYDVKM.

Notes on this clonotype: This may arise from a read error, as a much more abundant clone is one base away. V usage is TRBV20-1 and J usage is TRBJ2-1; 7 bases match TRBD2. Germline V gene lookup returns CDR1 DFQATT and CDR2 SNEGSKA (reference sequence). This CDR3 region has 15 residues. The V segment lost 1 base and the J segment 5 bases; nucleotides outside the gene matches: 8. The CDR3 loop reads CSARVWRGTHNEQFF. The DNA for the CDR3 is TGCAGTGCTAGAGTCTGGCGGGGGACCCACAATGAGCAGTTCTTC.

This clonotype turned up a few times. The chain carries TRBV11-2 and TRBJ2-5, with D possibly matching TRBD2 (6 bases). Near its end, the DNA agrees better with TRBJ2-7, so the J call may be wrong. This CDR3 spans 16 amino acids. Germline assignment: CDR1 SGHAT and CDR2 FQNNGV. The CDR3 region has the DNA TGTGCCAGCAGCTTAGTTTCGGGGCCCTCGGGGGACGAGCAGTACTTC. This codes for CASSLVSGPSGDEQYF.

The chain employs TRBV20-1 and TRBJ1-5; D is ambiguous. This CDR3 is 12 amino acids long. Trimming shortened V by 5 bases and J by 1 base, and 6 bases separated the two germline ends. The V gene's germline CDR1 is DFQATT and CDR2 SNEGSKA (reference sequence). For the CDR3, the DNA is TGCAGTGCTCAGAAGAGCAATCAGCCCCAGCATTTT. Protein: CSAQKSNQPQHF.

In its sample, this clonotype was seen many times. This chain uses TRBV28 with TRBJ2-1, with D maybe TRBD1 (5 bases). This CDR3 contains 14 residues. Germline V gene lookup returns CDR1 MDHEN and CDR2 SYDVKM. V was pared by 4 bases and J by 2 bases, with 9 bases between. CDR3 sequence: CASSSPGTYNEQFF. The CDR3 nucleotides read TGTGCCAGCAGTTCCCCAGGGACCTACAATGAGCAGTTCTTC.

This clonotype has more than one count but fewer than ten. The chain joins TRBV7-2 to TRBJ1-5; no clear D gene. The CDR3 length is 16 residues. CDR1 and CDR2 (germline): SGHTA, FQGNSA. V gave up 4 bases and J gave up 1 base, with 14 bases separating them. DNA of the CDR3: TGTGCCAGCAGCTCCGGAGGTCTTCGGAGCAATCAGCCCCAGCATTTT. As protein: CASSSGGLRSNQPQHF.

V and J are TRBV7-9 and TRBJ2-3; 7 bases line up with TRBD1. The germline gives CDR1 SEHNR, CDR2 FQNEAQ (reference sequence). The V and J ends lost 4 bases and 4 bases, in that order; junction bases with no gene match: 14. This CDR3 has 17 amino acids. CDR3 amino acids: CASSWGEELQGADTQYF. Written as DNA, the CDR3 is TGTGCCAGCAGCTGGGGAGAGGAATTGCAGGGGGCAGATACGCAGTATTTT.

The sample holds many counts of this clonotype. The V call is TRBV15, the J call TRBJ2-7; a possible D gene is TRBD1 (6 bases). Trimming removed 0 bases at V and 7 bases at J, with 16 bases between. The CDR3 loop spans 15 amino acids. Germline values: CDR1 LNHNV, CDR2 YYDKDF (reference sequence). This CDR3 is CATSRDRAGAREQYF. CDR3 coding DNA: TGTGCCACCAGCAGAGATCGGGCAGGGGCTAGGGAGCAGTACTTC. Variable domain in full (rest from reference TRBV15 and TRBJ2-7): DAMVIQNPRYQVTQFGKPVTLSCSQTLNHNVMYWYQQKSSQAPKLLFHYYDKDFNNEADTPDNFQSRRPNTSFCFLDIRSPGLGDTAMYLCATSRDRAGAREQYFGPGTRLTVT.

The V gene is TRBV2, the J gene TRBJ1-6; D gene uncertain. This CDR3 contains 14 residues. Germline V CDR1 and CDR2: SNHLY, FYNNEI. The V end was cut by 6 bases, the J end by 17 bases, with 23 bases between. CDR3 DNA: TGTGCCAGCAGAAGACTTGACACCGTCCGATTCTTCCACTTT. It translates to CASRRLDTVRFFHF.

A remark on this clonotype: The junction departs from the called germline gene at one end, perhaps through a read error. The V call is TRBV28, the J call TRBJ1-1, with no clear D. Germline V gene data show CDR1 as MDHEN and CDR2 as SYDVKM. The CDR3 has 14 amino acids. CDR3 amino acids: CARSSNRMNTEAFF. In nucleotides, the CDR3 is TGTGCCCGCAGTTCTAACAGAATGAACACTGAAGCTTTCTTT. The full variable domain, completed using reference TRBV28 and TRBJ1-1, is DVKVTQSSRYLVKRTGEKVFLECVQDMDHENMFWYRQDPGLGLRLIYFSYDVKMKEKGDIPEGYSVSREKKERFSLILESASTNQTSMYLCARSSNRMNTEAFFGQGTRLTVV.

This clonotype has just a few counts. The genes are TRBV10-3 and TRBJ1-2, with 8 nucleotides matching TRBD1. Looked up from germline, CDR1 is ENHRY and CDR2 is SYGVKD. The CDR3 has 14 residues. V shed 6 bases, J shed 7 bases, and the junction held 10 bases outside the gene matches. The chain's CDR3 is CAIRGQDGGSGYTF. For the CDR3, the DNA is TGTGCCATCAGGGGACAGGATGGGGGCAGTGGCTACACCTTC.

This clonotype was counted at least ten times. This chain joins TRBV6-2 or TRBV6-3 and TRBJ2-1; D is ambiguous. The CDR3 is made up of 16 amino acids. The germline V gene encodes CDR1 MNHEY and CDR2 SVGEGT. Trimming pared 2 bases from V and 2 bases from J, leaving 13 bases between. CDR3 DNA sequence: TGTGCCAGCAGTTACCCACCAATGGAGCCCTACAATGAGCAGTTCTTC. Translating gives CASSYPPMEPYNEQFF.

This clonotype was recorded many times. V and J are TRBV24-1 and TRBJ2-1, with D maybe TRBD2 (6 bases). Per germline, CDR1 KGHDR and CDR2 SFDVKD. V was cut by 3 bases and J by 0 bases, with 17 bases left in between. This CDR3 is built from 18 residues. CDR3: CATSDAGTRLRSYNEQFF. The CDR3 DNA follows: TGTGCCACCAGTGATGCGGGGACCAGACTCCGCTCCTACAATGAGCAGTTCTTC.

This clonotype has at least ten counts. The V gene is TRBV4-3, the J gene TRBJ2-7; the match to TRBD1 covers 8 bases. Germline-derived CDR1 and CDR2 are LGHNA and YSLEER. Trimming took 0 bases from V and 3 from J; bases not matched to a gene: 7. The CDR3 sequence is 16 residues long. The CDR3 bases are TGCGCCAGCAGCCAAGATTGGGCTACAGGGGGCTACGAGCAGTACTTC. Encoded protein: CASSQDWATGGYEQYF.

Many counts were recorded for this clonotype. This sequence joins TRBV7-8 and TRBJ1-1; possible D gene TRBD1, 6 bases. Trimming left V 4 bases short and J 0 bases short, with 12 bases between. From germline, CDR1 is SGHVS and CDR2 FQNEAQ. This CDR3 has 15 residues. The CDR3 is CASSSTGGVNTEAFF. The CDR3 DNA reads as TGTGCCAGCAGCTCGACCGGGGGCGTGAACACTGAAGCTTTCTTT. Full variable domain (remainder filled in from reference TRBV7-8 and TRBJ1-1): GAGVSQSPRYKVAKRGQDVALRCDPISGHVSLFWYQQALGQGPEFLTYFQNEAQLDKSGLPSDRFFAERPEGSVSTLKIQRTQQEDSAVYLCASSSTGGVNTEAFFGQGTRLTVV.

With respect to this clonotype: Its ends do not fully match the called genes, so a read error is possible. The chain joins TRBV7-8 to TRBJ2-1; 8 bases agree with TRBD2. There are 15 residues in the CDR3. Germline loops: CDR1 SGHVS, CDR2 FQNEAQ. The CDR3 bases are TGTGCCAGCAGCCAAGGTGCGGGGGGCTACAATGAGCAGTGCTTC. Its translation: CASSQGAGGYNEQCF.